This TCR beta chain was obtained from a study of T cell responses to AZD1222 COVID-19 vaccine. General study findings and limits: AZD1222 recipients seropositive at baseline numbered only five to seven.

Only in-frame clones appear in the TCRdb table, and some are missing; sequencing was by immunoSEQ multiplex PCR. Of under 200,000 clones listed, around 93% are singletons. A note on this clone: Antigen unknown.

This receptor was identified in an adult in good health. The sample was peripheral blood, taken on day 0 of AZD1222 vaccination.

This CDR3 reads CASSDRVNTEAFF. The DNA for the CDR3 is TGTGCCAGCAGCGACAGGGTAAACACTGAAGCTTTCTTT. V usage is TRBV5-4 and J usage is TRBJ1-1, with 7 nucleotides matching TRBD1. CDR3 size: 13 residues. Germline values: CDR1 SGHNT, CDR2 YYREEE (reference sequence). The J segment lost 2 bases and the V segment lost 4 bases, leaving 2 bases of the junction unmatched.